One sample yielded the 28 T cell receptor beta chains listed below, sequenced in a study of breast tumors, draining lymph nodes, adjacent tissues. TCRdb reanalysed the multiplex PCR reads using MiXCR and keeps one entry per CDR3 protein. The sample yields over 35,000 distinct CDR3 sequences, 36% seen once. Sequences were obtained from breast tumor tissue. The receptor set was obtained from a female donor with breast cancer. Some clones in this sample may be carry-over from other donors' samples.

As regards this clonotype: This may stem from a read error, because a much larger clone lies one nucleotide away. The rearrangement joins TRBV5-6 to TRBJ2-2; D ambiguous. The germline V gene has CDR1 SGHDT and CDR2 YYEEEE. This CDR3 spans 11 amino acids. CDR3 sequence: CANSFRRELFF. The DNA of the CDR3 is TGTGCCAACAGCTTTAGGCGGGAGCTGTTTTTT.

This chain joins TRBV7-9 and TRBJ2-1; maybe TRBD1 (7 bases). Trimming cost V 5 bases and J 9 bases, with 14 bases left between them. CDR3 length: 13 amino acids. CDR1 is SEHNR and CDR2 is FQNEAQ in the germline V gene (reference sequence). The CDR3 sequence is CASSPGQRAEQFF. CDR3 DNA: TGTGCCAGCAGCCCGGGACAGCGGGCTGAGCAGTTCTTC.

A word on this clonotype: A read error is likely, as this CDR3 ends without the conserved phenylalanine or tryptophan. This chain connects TRBV14 to TRBJ2-5; TRBD2 matches at 8 bases. V gave up 4 bases and J gave up 1 base; unmatched junction bases: 8. The length of the CDR3 is 16 residues. Germline V lookup: CDR1 SGHDN, CDR2 FVKESK. The CDR3, as DNA: TGTGCCAGCAGCCCGCTTGGAGCGGGAGCCCAAGAGACCCAGTACTCC. Translation gives CASSPLGAGAQETQYS.

This clonotype was observed at least ten times. The V gene is TRBV20-1, the J gene TRBJ2-1, with 8 positions matching TRBD1. The CDR3 is made up of 12 amino acids. Germline-derived CDR1 and CDR2 are DFQATT and SNEGSKA (reference sequence). V lost 6 bases and J lost 3; bases outside the gene matches: 1. The CDR3 sequence: CSAGQGYNEQFF. The CDR3 DNA sequence: TGCAGTGCCGGACAGGGCTACAATGAGCAGTTCTTC.

Only a few counts were recorded for this clonotype. This chain links TRBV3-1 with TRBJ2-3; D call uncertain. Germline values: CDR1 LGHDT, CDR2 YNNKEL (reference sequence). V was pared by 0 bases and J by 1 base, with 5 bases between. The CDR3 totals 14 residues. The CDR3 nucleotides read TGTGCCAGCAGCCAAGATATCGGCACAGATACGCAGTATTTT. This gives the protein CASSQDIGTDTQYF.

This chain links TRBV29-1 with TRBJ2-1; 7 positions match TRBD2. The V gene's germline CDR1 is SQVTM and CDR2 ANQGSEA. The CDR3 totals 14 residues. The J segment lost 5 bases and the V segment lost 3 bases, leaving 7 bases of the junction unmatched. This chain's CDR3 is CSVDQSGVDNEQFF. The CDR3 region has the DNA TGCAGCGTTGATCAGAGCGGGGTAGACAATGAGCAGTTCTTC.

There are many counts of this clonotype. The chain uses TRBV5-5 and TRBJ2-1; TRBD2 might be the D (6 bases). From germline, CDR1 is SGHKS and CDR2 YYEKEE (reference sequence). Trimming shortened V by 0 bases and J by 9 bases, and 10 bases separated the two germline ends. The CDR3 is made up of 13 amino acids. This CDR3 is CASSLVDYIEQFF. CDR3 bases: TGTGCCAGCAGCTTGGTGGACTATATTGAGCAGTTCTTC.

V and J are TRBV6-1 and TRBJ2-1; TRBD1 matches 8 bases. V shed 7 bases and J 1 base; nucleotides not matched to a gene: 6. The germline V gene encodes CDR1 MNHNS and CDR2 SASEGT. This CDR3 spans 15 amino acids. The CDR3 spells CASTPDRVSYNEQFF. CDR3 DNA: TGTGCCAGCACTCCGGACAGGGTGTCCTACAATGAGCAGTTCTTC.

The V and J genes are TRBV30 and TRBJ2-7; 8 nucleotides match TRBD1. The germline V gene has CDR1 GTSNPN and CDR2 SVGIG (reference sequence). This CDR3 comprises 14 residues. The J segment lost 6 bases and the V segment lost 4 bases, leaving 11 bases of the junction unmatched. The CDR3 nucleotides read TGTGCCTGGACCAAGACAGGGGTGATGTTCGAGCAGTACTTC. It is translated as CAWTKTGVMFEQYF.

The chain carries TRBV7-9 and TRBJ2-3; no definite D call. The CDR3 loop spans 14 amino acids. Trimming cost V 3 bases and J 0 bases, with 7 bases left between them. Germline V gene sequence: CDR1 SEHNR, CDR2 FQNEAQ (reference sequence). The CDR3 protein is CASSLLQSTDTQYF. The DNA of the CDR3 is TGTGCCAGCAGCTTGCTCCAGAGCACAGATACGCAGTATTTT.

This clonotype was picked up a small number of times. The CDR3 sequence: CASSQVVRAGTGELFF. The CDR3 bases are TGTGCCAGCAGCCAAGTGGTGAGGGCGGGCACCGGGGAGCTGTTTTTT. V and J are TRBV3-1 and TRBJ2-2; perhaps TRBD2 as D (5 bases). V was clipped by 1 base and J by 4 bases, with 13 bases between them. CDR3 length: 16 residues. Germline V gene sequence: CDR1 LGHDT, CDR2 YNNKEL (reference sequence).

V usage is TRBV5-5 and J usage is TRBJ2-7; D perhaps matches TRBD1 (5 bases). Trimming removed 2 bases at V and 2 bases at J, with 11 bases between. The CDR3 contains 14 residues. Germline V gene data show CDR1 as SGHKS and CDR2 as YYEKEE (reference sequence). CDR3: CASSLETDTYEQYF. CDR3 DNA: TGTGCCAGCAGCTTAGAGACAGACACCTACGAGCAGTACTTC.

This clonotype was observed at least ten times. V and J are TRBV27 and TRBJ2-5, with D maybe TRBD2 (6 bases). Germline values: CDR1 MNHEY, CDR2 SMNVEV (reference sequence). V was trimmed by 5 bases and J by 0 bases, leaving 13 bases between them. This CDR3 is built from 15 residues. The CDR3 spells CASSPGAGHQETQYF. The CDR3 nucleotides read TGTGCCAGCAGTCCCGGTGCGGGGCACCAAGAGACCCAGTACTTC.

There are many counts of this clonotype. The chain uses TRBV20-1 and TRBJ2-5, with TRBD1 matching over 7 bases. The CDR3 is 14 amino acids. The V and J ends lost 5 bases and 4 bases, in that order; junction bases with no gene match: 10. Per the germline V gene, CDR1 is DFQATT and CDR2 is SNEGSKA (reference sequence). CDR3 DNA: TGCAGTGCTGGGACGGGGCAGGGGGTAGAGACCCAGTACTTC. Translated: CSAGTGQGVETQYF.

This rearrangement joins TRBV15 to TRBJ2-1; TRBD1 aligns across 8 bases. From germline, CDR1 is LNHNV and CDR2 YYDKDF (reference sequence). Trimming removed 2 bases from V and 5 bases from J; junction bases left unmatched: 8. CDR3 length: 16 amino acids. The CDR3 sequence: CATSRHRQGTHNEQFF. CDR3 bases: TGTGCCACCAGCAGACACCGACAGGGGACCCACAATGAGCAGTTCTTC.

This clonotype came up many times. CDR3 DNA: TGTGCCAGCAGCGGGAGACTTTGGAATAATTCACCCCTCCACTTT. As protein: CASSGRLWNNSPLHF. The chain is built from TRBV5-8 and TRBJ1-6; D gene uncertain. V was cut by 4 bases and J by 5 bases, with 13 bases left in between. The CDR3 contains 15 residues. CDR1 is SGHTS and CDR2 is YDEGEE in the germline V gene.

This clonotype was counted at least ten times. The chain uses TRBV7-8 and TRBJ1-3; D is ambiguous. The V end was cut by 3 bases, the J end by 3 bases, with 12 bases between. Germline lookup yields CDR1 SGHVS and CDR2 FQNEAQ. There are 15 residues in the CDR3. CDR3: CASSLQGLDGNTIYF. CDR3 DNA sequence: TGTGCCAGCAGCTTGCAAGGGTTGGATGGAAACACCATATATTTT.

The V gene is TRBV30, the J gene TRBJ2-7, with D unclear. The length of the CDR3 is 13 residues. CDR1 is GTSNPN, CDR2 SVGIG, per germline (reference sequence). Trimming took off 0 bases at V and 3 bases at J, with 9 bases between the two ends. This CDR3 is CAWSVVQYYEQYF. The CDR3 DNA reads as TGTGCCTGGAGTGTAGTACAGTACTACGAGCAGTACTTC.

This clonotype came up many times. The V and J genes are TRBV20-1 and TRBJ2-7, with a possible D match to TRBD2 (6 bases). Trimming shortened V by 5 bases and J by 7 bases, and 15 bases separated the two germline ends. Per germline, CDR1 DFQATT and CDR2 SNEGSKA (reference sequence). The CDR3 is 12 amino acids. This CDR3 reads CSARDWMGEQYF. The CDR3, as DNA: TGCAGTGCTCGGGACTGGATGGGAGAGCAGTACTTC.

This clonotype was seen at least ten times. The chain carries TRBV6-1 and TRBJ2-7; D is unclear. CDR1 is MNHNS and CDR2 is SASEGT in the germline V gene. Trimming shortened V by 6 bases and J by 2 bases, and 11 bases separated the two germline ends. The CDR3 extends over 13 amino acids. CDR3 nucleotides: TGTGCCAGCAGGACGCCATCCGCCTACGAGCAGTACTTC. Protein: CASRTPSAYEQYF.

Note on this clonotype: A much more abundant neighbour one base away suggests this may be a read error. This is likely a read error, given that the CDR3 carries no conserved phenylalanine or tryptophan at its end. This chain connects TRBV12-3 or TRBV12-4 to TRBJ2-5, with 10 bases lining up with TRBD1. J was trimmed by 5 bases and V by 1 base; bases with no gene match: 7. The CDR3 length is 16 residues. The CDR3 DNA reads TGTGCCAGCAGTTTAGACTCCGGGACAGGGGCCGAGACCCAGTACCTC. Translating gives CASSLDSGTGAETQYL.

This clonotype was observed many times. The gene calls are TRBV7-9 and TRBJ2-1; D gene unclear. In germline, CDR1 is SEHNR, CDR2 FQNEAQ (reference sequence). V shed 5 bases and J shed 0 bases, with 11 bases lying between them. CDR3 length: 15 amino acids. CDR3 nucleotide sequence: TGTGCCAGCAGCGGTGAGGTGAGCTCCTACAATGAGCAGTTCTTC. This codes for CASSGEVSSYNEQFF.

The sample holds many counts of this clonotype. The chain employs TRBV20-1 and TRBJ1-5, with a weak D call TRBD1 (6 bases). The CDR3 consists of 17 residues. Germline V gene lookup returns CDR1 DFQATT and CDR2 SNEGSKA (reference sequence). V gave up 0 bases and J gave up 1 base, with 16 bases separating them. The CDR3 sequence is CSARDNREAVSNQPQHF. Written as DNA, the CDR3 is TGCAGTGCTAGAGACAACAGGGAGGCGGTGAGCAATCAGCCCCAGCATTTT.

To note about this clonotype: A read error may explain this, as a much larger clone is one base away. The rearrangement uses TRBV20-1 and TRBJ2-2, with 8 positions matching TRBD1. Germline lookup yields CDR1 DFQATT and CDR2 SNEGSKA (reference sequence). This CDR3 contains 15 residues. After removal of 3 bases from V and 0 bases from J, the junction contained 3 bases not matched to a gene. CDR3 in amino acids: CSARGDRTNTGELFF. The DNA for the CDR3 is TGCAGTGCTAGGGGGGACAGGACGAACACCGGGGAGCTGTTTTTT.

In regard to this clonotype: This may stem from a read error, because a much larger clone lies one nucleotide away. The chain recombines TRBV5-8 with TRBJ2-5, with a tentative D call TRBD1 (5 bases). This CDR3 is built from 15 residues. In germline, CDR1 is SGHTS, CDR2 YDEGEE. V dropped 6 bases and J dropped 2 bases, with 17 bases sitting between them. In nucleotides, the CDR3 is TGTGCCAGCAACTTCTGGGGCACTACACAAGAGACCCAGTACTTC. This gives the protein CASNFWGTTQETQYF.

This clonotype was observed many times. The CDR3 bases are TGTGCCAGCAGGGGCCCGAGAGGCAATCAGCCCCAGCATTTT. Amino acids: CASRGPRGNQPQHF. This chain joins TRBV6-2 or TRBV6-3 and TRBJ1-5; D gene ambiguous. V dropped 6 bases and J dropped 2 bases, with 11 bases sitting between them. CDR1 is MNHEY, CDR2 SVGEGT, per germline. This CDR3 is 14 amino acids long.

This clonotype was detected a few times. The chain employs TRBV3-1 and TRBJ2-1, with a tentative D call TRBD2 (6 bases). V was shortened by 2 bases and J by 5 bases, with 13 bases between the two germline ends. The CDR3 totals 15 residues. In germline, CDR1 is LGHDT, CDR2 YNNKEL (reference sequence). CDR3 nucleotides: TGTGCCAGCAGCCAAATGGGGAGGCCGAACAATGAGCAGTTCTTC. This translates into CASSQMGRPNNEQFF.

This clonotype showed up many times. The chain couples TRBV7-2 to TRBJ1-2; D perhaps matches TRBD1 (6 bases). The germline CDR1 and CDR2 sequences are SGHTA and FQGNSA. Trimming removed 5 bases at V and 4 bases at J, with 17 bases between. This CDR3 has 15 residues. The CDR3 DNA reads TGTGCCAGCAGCCTCGGGCCAACAGGGAGCTATGGCTACACCTTC. Its translation: CASSLGPTGSYGYTF.